This T cell receptor beta chain appears in the sequencing data of a study of T cells in localized non-small cell lung cancer. The data were produced by immunoSEQ multiplex PCR, yet TCRdb's version contains in-frame clones alone and is incomplete. The sample lists around 41,000 clones, about 88% occurring once. This clone was detected a few times. This CDR3 contains 14 residues. V was clipped by 5 bases and J by 4 bases; unmatched bases: 3. CDR1 and CDR2 (germline): SGHTA, FQGTGA. This rearrangement joins TRBV7-3 to TRBJ2-2; 8 nucleotides match TRBD2. This clonotype was obtained from a woman between 18 and 50 years old with stage III lung adenocarcinoma. Sequencing used peripheral blood, obtained before any cancer treatment. The DNA for the CDR3 is TGTGCCAGCAGCGCGAGCGGGGGCACCGGGGAGCTGTTTTTT. Its translation is CASSASGGTGELFF.